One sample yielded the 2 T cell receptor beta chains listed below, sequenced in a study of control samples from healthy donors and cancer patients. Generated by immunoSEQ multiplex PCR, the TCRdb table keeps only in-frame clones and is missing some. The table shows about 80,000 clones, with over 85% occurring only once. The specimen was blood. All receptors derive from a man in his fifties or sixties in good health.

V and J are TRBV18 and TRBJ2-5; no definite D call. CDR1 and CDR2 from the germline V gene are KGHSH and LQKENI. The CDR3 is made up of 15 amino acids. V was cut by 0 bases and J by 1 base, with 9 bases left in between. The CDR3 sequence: CASSPPFYGQETQYF. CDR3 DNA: TGTGCCAGCTCACCACCTTTCTACGGCCAAGAGACCCAGTACTTC.

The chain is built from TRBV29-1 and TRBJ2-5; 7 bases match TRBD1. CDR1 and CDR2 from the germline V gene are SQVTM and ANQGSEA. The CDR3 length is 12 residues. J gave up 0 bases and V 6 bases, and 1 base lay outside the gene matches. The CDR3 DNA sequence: TGCAGCGTGGACAGGAACCAAGAGACCCAGTACTTC. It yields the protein CSVDRNQETQYF. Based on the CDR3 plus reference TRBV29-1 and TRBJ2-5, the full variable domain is SAVISQKPSRDICQRGTSLTIQCQVDSQVTMMFWYRQQPGQSLTLIATANQGSEATYESGFVIDKFPISRPNLTFSTLTVSNMSPEDSSIYLCSVDRNQETQYFGPGTRLLVL.